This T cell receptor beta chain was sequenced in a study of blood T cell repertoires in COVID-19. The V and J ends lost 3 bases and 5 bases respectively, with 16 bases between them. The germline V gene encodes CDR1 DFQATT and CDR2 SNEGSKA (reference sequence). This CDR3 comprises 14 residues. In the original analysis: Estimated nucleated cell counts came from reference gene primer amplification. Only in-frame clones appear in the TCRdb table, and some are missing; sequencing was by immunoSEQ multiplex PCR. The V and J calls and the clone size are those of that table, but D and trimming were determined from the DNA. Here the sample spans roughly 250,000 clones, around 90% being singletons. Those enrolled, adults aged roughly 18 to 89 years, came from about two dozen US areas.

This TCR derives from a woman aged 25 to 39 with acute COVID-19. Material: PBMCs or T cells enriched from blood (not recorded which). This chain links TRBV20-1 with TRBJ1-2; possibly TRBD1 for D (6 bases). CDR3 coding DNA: TGCAGTGCTAGTCCGGGACATGGGGATTATGGCTACACCTTC. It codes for CSASPGHGDYGYTF.